What follows are 18 T cell receptor beta chains derived from one specimen sequenced in a study of CD8 T cells in Susac syndrome. It was with random hexamers that roughly 0.45 to 1 ug RNA was reverse transcribed. TCRdb called the immunoSEQ multiplex PCR reads again in MiXCR, with one record for every CDR3 protein. The sample holds 200,000 to 250,000 distinct CDR3 sequences; approximately 95% are singletons and the top ten take 0.082%. The sequencing input was CD4+ T cells from PBMCs. All receptors come from a human donor with multiple sclerosis.

The chain has TRBV30 and TRBJ1-2; 7 bases agree with TRBD1. Germline trimming cut 5 bases from V and 4 bases from J; bases unmatched to any gene: 7. Germline V gene sequence: CDR1 GTSNPN, CDR2 SVGIG (reference sequence). CDR3 size: 13 residues. The chain's CDR3 is CAWGAGQLYGYTF. CDR3 bases: TGTGCCTGGGGAGCGGGACAGCTCTATGGCTACACCTTC.

J is TRBJ2-5 and V is TRBV18; 7 nucleotides align to TRBD1. This CDR3 is 15 amino acids long. Germline CDR1 and CDR2: KGHSH and LQKENI. V gave up 2 bases and J gave up 3 bases; unmatched junction bases: 6. Here the CDR3 reads CASSPKVDREETQYF. Written as DNA, the CDR3 is TGTGCCAGCTCACCAAAGGTTGACAGGGAAGAGACCCAGTACTTC.

V is TRBV9 and J is TRBJ1-3; D is undetermined. Trimming pared 0 bases from V and 8 bases from J, leaving 6 bases between. Per germline, CDR1 SGDLS and CDR2 YYNGEE. The CDR3 totals 12 residues. CDR3 coding DNA: TGTGCCAGCAGCGTAGTTGAGGACACCATATATTTT. Protein: CASSVVEDTIYF.

The V and J genes are TRBV18 and TRBJ1-6, with D possibly matching TRBD1 (5 bases). CDR1 KGHSH and CDR2 LQKENI come from the germline V gene. The CDR3 contains 15 residues. Trimming took off 5 bases at V and 6 bases at J, with 14 bases between the two ends. CDR3 in amino acids: CASSVQDIRNSPLHF. The CDR3 DNA reads TGTGCCAGCTCAGTCCAGGACATTCGTAATTCACCCCTCCACTTT.

The chain employs TRBV7-9 and TRBJ2-1; 8 nucleotides align to TRBD2. The CDR3 has 14 amino acids. The J segment lost 6 bases and the V segment lost 3 bases, leaving 4 bases of the junction unmatched. Germline V lookup: CDR1 SEHNR, CDR2 FQNEAQ (reference sequence). For the CDR3, the DNA is TGTGCCAGCAGCTTGGGACTAGAAGGCAATGAGCAGTTCTTC. Its protein product is CASSLGLEGNEQFF.

The CDR3 here is CASSLKGYGYTF. The CDR3 DNA reads TGTGCCAGCAGTTTAAAGGGGTATGGCTACACCTTC. This chain joins TRBV27 and TRBJ1-2; tentative D call: TRBD1 (5 bases). The germline gives CDR1 MNHEY, CDR2 SMNVEV (reference sequence). The length of the CDR3 is 12 residues. The V end lost 2 bases, the J end lost 5 bases, and 6 bases lay between the germline ends.

The CDR3: CASSLRDKYSSPLHF. The CDR3 DNA reads as TGTGCCAGCAGCCTCCGGGACAAGTATTCCTCACCCCTCCACTTT. The genes are TRBV3-1 and TRBJ1-6, with D perhaps TRBD1 (6 bases). The V end lost 4 bases, the J end lost 10 bases, and 17 bases lay between the germline ends. The germline V gene has CDR1 LGHDT and CDR2 YNNKEL (reference sequence). This CDR3 contains 15 residues. The variable domain in full, with the rest retrieved from reference TRBV3-1 and TRBJ1-6, is DTAVSQTPKYLVTQMGNDKSIKCEQNLGHDTMYWYKQDSKKFLKIMFSYNNKELIINETVPNRFSPKSPDKAHLNLHINSLELGDSAVYFCASSLRDKYSSPLHFGNGTRLTVT.

The chain uses TRBV12-3 or TRBV12-4 and TRBJ2-7; unclear D gene. V was clipped by 3 bases and J by 6 bases, with 15 bases between them. The CDR3 contains 14 residues. CDR3 in amino acids: CASSLSALFGEQYF. DNA for the CDR3: TGTGCCAGCAGTTTGTCGGCCCTTTTTGGCGAGCAGTACTTC.

The rearrangement joins TRBV29-1 to TRBJ2-5; D possibly matches TRBD1 or TRBD2 (7 bases each). The CDR3 is made up of 12 amino acids. V was clipped by 8 bases and J by 5 bases, with 15 bases between them. Looked up from germline, CDR1 is SQVTM and CDR2 is ANQGSEA. CDR3 residues: CSCRRGGETQYF. In DNA form, the CDR3 reads TGCAGCTGCCGCAGGGGGGGCGAGACCCAGTACTTC. Together with reference TRBV29-1 and TRBJ2-5, the CDR3 gives the full variable domain: SAVISQKPSRDICQRGTSLTIQCQVDSQVTMMFWYRQQPGQSLTLIATANQGSEATYESGFVIDKFPISRPNLTFSTLTVSNMSPEDSSIYLCSCRRGGETQYFGPGTRLLVL.

In its sample, this clonotype was seen once. The chain combines TRBV25-1 with TRBJ2-1, with a possible D match to TRBD2 (6 bases). Germline V gives CDR1 MGHDK, CDR2 SYGVNS. V lost 3 bases and J 7 bases, leaving 10 bases between the germline ends. This CDR3 has 13 amino acids. The CDR3 here is CASSEGLQNEQFF. The CDR3 bases are TGTGCCAGCAGTGAGGGACTTCAAAATGAGCAGTTCTTC.

About this clonotype: Compared with germline, one end of the junction differs, possibly owing to a read error. This chain connects TRBV14 to TRBJ2-5; D may be TRBD1 (5 bases). The CDR3 sequence is 16 residues long. CDR1 SGHDN and CDR2 FVKESK come from the germline V gene. The CDR3 bases are TGTGCCAGCAGCCAATGGCCAGGGTTTGTCCAAGAGACCCAGCACTTC. Its protein product is CASSQWPGFVQETQHF.

This clonotype was seen once. V usage is TRBV30 and J usage is TRBJ1-1; TRBD1 agrees at 7 bases. CDR3 length: 14 residues. Germline loops: CDR1 GTSNPN, CDR2 SVGIG (reference sequence). V gave up 2 bases and J gave up 6 bases; unmatched junction bases: 9. CDR3 protein: CAWSWAGTAPEAFF. The CDR3 DNA reads as TGTGCCTGGAGTTGGGCAGGGACAGCTCCTGAAGCTTTCTTT.

Only one count was recorded for this clonotype. CDR3: CASSSRGFEQFF. The CDR3 region has the DNA TGTGCCAGCTCGTCTAGGGGCTTTGAGCAGTTCTTC. The chain uses TRBV19 and TRBJ2-1; perhaps TRBD1 as D (5 bases). V dropped 9 bases and J dropped 9 bases, with 15 bases sitting between them. Germline V CDR1 and CDR2: LNHDA, SQIVND (reference sequence). The CDR3 runs to 12 residues.

A single count supports this clonotype. This rearrangement joins TRBV9 to TRBJ1-1, with TRBD1 identical over 9 bases. Trimming removed 4 bases from V and 0 bases from J; junction bases left unmatched: 4. Germline V gene sequence: CDR1 SGDLS, CDR2 YYNGEE. This CDR3 has 15 amino acids. In DNA form, the CDR3 reads TGTGCCAGCAGCCCCCGACAGGGGGTGAACACTGAAGCTTTCTTT. As protein: CASSPRQGVNTEAFF. Based on the CDR3 plus reference TRBV9 and TRBJ1-1, the full variable domain is DSGVTQTPKHLITATGQRVTLRCSPRSGDLSVYWYQQSLDQGLQFLIQYYNGEERAKGNILERFSAQQFPDLHSELNLSSLELGDSALYFCASSPRQGVNTEAFFGQGTRLTVV.

The chain couples TRBV3-1 to TRBJ1-2; D gene uncertain. The CDR3 extends over 14 amino acids. Germline assignment: CDR1 LGHDT and CDR2 YNNKEL (reference sequence). V shed 1 base and J shed 8 bases, with 14 bases lying between them. CDR3 sequence: CASSQAQSRGGYTF. DNA for the CDR3: TGTGCCAGCAGCCAAGCTCAGAGCCGGGGAGGCTACACCTTC.

The gene calls are TRBV20-1 and TRBJ2-3, with 7 bases matching TRBD2. The CDR3 length is 15 residues. In germline, CDR1 is DFQATT, CDR2 SNEGSKA (reference sequence). J gave up 2 bases and V 1 base, and 6 bases lay outside the gene matches. CDR3 in amino acids: CSARVASGDTDTQYF. The CDR3 DNA sequence: TGCAGTGCTAGAGTTGCCAGCGGGGACACAGATACGCAGTATTTT.

This chain's CDR3 is CSAETGGYEAFF. The CDR3 region has the DNA TGCAGTGCAGAGACAGGGGGCTATGAAGCTTTCTTT. The genes are TRBV20-1 and TRBJ1-1, with 10 nucleotides matching TRBD1. The ends lost 6 bases at V and 7 bases at J; junction bases unmatched: 5. The CDR3 is 12 residues long. Germline V gene lookup returns CDR1 DFQATT and CDR2 SNEGSKA (reference sequence).

The DNA of the CDR3 is TGTGCCAGCAGTTCTAGGACAGCTGGGGCCAACGTCCTGACTTTC. This encodes CASSSRTAGANVLTF. The rearrangement uses TRBV12-3 or TRBV12-4 and TRBJ2-6; D may be TRBD1 (6 bases). The CDR3 covers 15 residues. V was pared by 4 bases and J by 2 bases, with 9 bases between.